Listed here is a single TCR beta chain. Germline assignment: CDR1 SGHRS and CDR2 YFSETQ. The CDR3 covers 17 residues. V dropped 0 bases and J dropped 0; count of bases not matched to a gene: 5. This entry comes from a study of T cell changes during pregnancy in multiple sclerosis. Method: immunoSEQ multiplex PCR; TCRdb's copy keeps in-frame clones and lacks some. The sample records 40,000 or so clones, about 92% being singletons. The rearrangement joins TRBV5-1 to TRBJ2-3, with TRBD1 identical over 9 bases. The TCR originated in a female donor with multiple sclerosis, enrolled in a pregnancy study. The source was peripheral blood, collected before pregnancy. CDR3 nucleotides: TGCGCCAGCAGCTTGGCCTCTGGGACAGGGAGCACAGATACGCAGTATTTT. This encodes CASSLASGTGSTDTQYF.